This is a list of T cell receptor beta chains from one sample in a study of cytomegalovirus exposure and HLA in healthy donors. Generated by immunoSEQ multiplex PCR, the TCRdb table keeps only in-frame clones and is missing some. Among roughly 150,000 clones listed, over 60% were seen once. Material for sequencing was PBMCs. These receptors came from a male donor in good health and CMV-seronegative. CDR3s leave out the opening cysteine and the closing phenylalanine or tryptophan.

v_call	j_call	cdr3_aa
TRBV6-6	TRBJ2-1	ASGRDSHNEQF
TRBV6-5	TRBJ2-1	ASSLSGGLYNEQF
TRBV10-3	TRBJ2-3	AISESGGGPDTQY
TRBV29-1	TRBJ1-4	SVGGGTTNEKLF
TRBV28	TRBJ2-5	ASSLSLGEGETQY
TRBV7-2	TRBJ2-3	ASSLVSGGSTDTQY
TRBV6-1	TRBJ1-5	ASRKTGDSNQPQH
TRBV7-2	TRBJ2-5	ASSRTSGSVETQY
TRBV19	TRBJ1-2	ASSSLQGGTLKYYT
TRBV27	TRBJ2-7	ASSLTTGGEYEQY
TRBV28	TRBJ2-5	ASSLVAGLSETQY
TRBV19	TRBJ2-2	ASSMSDRNTGELF
TRBV19	TRBJ2-7	ASSLRGTSYEQY
TRBV10-3	TRBJ2-1	AISESGGALYNEQF
TRBV5-4	TRBJ2-6	ASNRAEGANVLT
TRBV28	TRBJ1-1	ASSKGALNTEAF
TRBV10-3	TRBJ2-3	AISESGLAGEGGTQY
TRBV2	TRBJ1-1	ASSDTGEMDTEAF
TRBV19	TRBJ1-5	ASSTPVGRGVSNQPQH
TRBV5-1	TRBJ1-2	ASSLAGTGSKYGYT
TRBV15	TRBJ1-5	ATSPGSSNQPQH
TRBV9	TRBJ2-1	ASSFSVAGISYNEQF
TRBV18	TRBJ2-7	ASSPVDREIGQY
TRBV2	TRBJ2-7	ASSERRGLAYEQY
TRBV6-1	TRBJ2-7	ASSGAVAREQY
TRBV7-6	TRBJ1-6	ASSLEEVMYSPLH
TRBV28	TRBJ2-3	ASSTTGGTDTQY
TRBV10-3	TRBJ1-5	AISDNFGTGVGQPQH
TRBV5-1	TRBJ1-6	ASSYQGAMGSPLH
TRBV5-1	TRBJ2-1	ASSNPSGPYNEQF
TRBV10-3	TRBJ2-5	AISESGGANQETQY
TRBV5-1	TRBJ2-3	ASSLWTSGGPTDTQY
TRBV7-2	TRBJ1-4	ASSLVAVATNEKLF
TRBV4-1	TRBJ1-5	ASSQATGTGDQPQH
TRBV19	TRBJ2-2	ASTLRSGANTGELF
TRBV9	TRBJ1-1	ASSVGAGGTSTEAF
TRBV2	TRBJ1-1	ASPEGDGAEAF